The rows below give T cell receptor beta chains drawn from one sample of a study of CD8 T cells in Susac syndrome. TCRdb processed the immunoSEQ multiplex PCR reads anew with MiXCR; each CDR3 protein has one entry. Among approximately 280,000 distinct CDR3 sequences listed, approximately 81% were seen once. Sequences were obtained from CD8+ T cells from PBMCs. These receptors were obtained from a human donor with multiple sclerosis. Each CDR3 is given with its conserved first and last residue. Each record gives: CDR3 protein, CDR3 DNA, J gene, clone size, D gene, V gene. The D gene is left open where the match is weak. Not all rows give a size; the values are once, few, many and, for expanded clones, a class.

CSAPLGKSYNEQFF | TGCAGTGCTCCCCTCGGGAAGTCCTACAATGAGCAGTTCTTC | TRBJ2-1 | once | NA | TRBV20-1
CASSAYRRGETQYF | TGTGCCAGCAGTGCGTACAGGCGGGGGGAGACCCAGTACTTC | TRBJ2-5 | few | TRBD2 | TRBV6-1
CASGLYPGETQYF | TGTGCTAGTGGTTTGTACCCCGGAGAGACCCAGTACTTC | TRBJ2-5 | NA | NA | TRBV12-5
CASGTSSYYEQYF | TGTGCCAGTGGGACTAGCAGCTACTACGAGCAGTACTTC | TRBJ2-7 | NA | TRBD2 | TRBV19
CAWSVLGQGSSEQYF | TGTGCCTGGAGTGTACTGGGGCAGGGCTCGTCCGAGCAGTACTTC | TRBJ2-7 | few | NA | TRBV30
CATSRGTGYEQYF | TGTGCCACCAGCAGAGGAACCGGCTACGAGCAGTACTTC | TRBJ2-7 | NA | NA | TRBV15
CASSEPRQAEETQYF | TGTGCCAGCAGTGAGCCGAGACAAGCGGAAGAGACCCAGTACTTC | TRBJ2-5 | NA | NA | TRBV6-1
CAPTKGRAGRLSGNTIYF | TGTGCCCCCACTAAAGGGAGGGCGGGACGGCTCTCTGGAAACACCATATATTTT | TRBJ1-3 | few | NA | TRBV19
CASSQESGVEQYF | TGTGCCAGCAGCCAAGAATCAGGGGTCGAGCAGTACTTC | TRBJ2-7 | NA | NA | TRBV3-1
CASSPGPATGNTIYF | TGTGCCAGCAGTCCGGGACCAGCCACTGGAAACACCATATATTTT | TRBJ1-3 | NA | NA | TRBV12-3/TRBV12-4
CASSITGHSKEQYF | TGTGCCAGCAGTATCACGGGACACTCTAAGGAGCAGTACTTC | TRBJ2-7 | NA | NA | TRBV25-1
CASSPGGTRGGTNTGELFF | TGCGCCAGCAGTCCCGGGGGGACTAGGGGAGGCACGAACACCGGGGAGCTGTTTTTT | TRBJ2-2 | NA | TRBD2 | TRBV23-1
CASSLASSGSQETQYF | TGTGCCAGCAGCTTAGCATCCTCGGGGTCCCAAGAGACCCAGTACTTC | TRBJ2-5 | NA | NA | TRBV7-8
CASSEVSGQNERFF | TGTGCCAGCAGTGAAGTTAGCGGCCAGAATGAGCGGTTCTTC | TRBJ2-1 | NA | NA | TRBV13
CASSGPSLITQYF | TGTGCCAGCAGTGGCCCTTCGCTTATTACGCAGTATTTT | TRBJ2-3 | once | NA | TRBV12-3/TRBV12-4
CATRTGGLYGYTF | TGTGCCACTCGGACAGGGGGCCTCTATGGCTACACCTTC | TRBJ1-2 | NA | TRBD1 | TRBV27
CSATFSGRETGELFF | TGCAGTGCTACCTTTAGCGGGAGGGAGACCGGGGAGCTGTTTTTT | TRBJ2-2 | few | TRBD2 | TRBV20-1
CASSAVRTGRGETQYF | TGTGCCAGCAGCGCCGTAAGGACAGGGAGGGGAGAGACCCAGTACTTC | TRBJ2-5 | once | NA | TRBV7-9
CASSPLIGPGVPQHF | TGTGCCAGCAGCCCTTTGATCGGTCCCGGGGTGCCCCAGCATTTT | TRBJ1-5 | NA | NA | TRBV7-9
CSVADRKKTYEQYF | TGCAGCGTTGCTGATAGGAAGAAAACCTACGAGCAGTACTTC | TRBJ2-7 | NA | NA | TRBV29-1
CASSPRRQPSPSNDGYTF | TGTGCCAGCAGTCCTCGTCGACAGCCAAGCCCCAGCAACGATGGCTACACCTTC | TRBJ1-2 | NA | NA | TRBV6-1
CASSYSGVEAFF | TGTGCCAGCAGCTATTCAGGGGTTGAAGCTTTCTTT | TRBJ1-1 | NA | NA | TRBV13
CANLAGEREQKETQYF | TGTGCCAACCTTGCCGGGGAGCGGGAGCAAAAAGAGACCCAGTACTTC | TRBJ2-5 | NA | TRBD2 | TRBV6-1
CASTWGGSYNEQFF | TGTGCCAGTACCTGGGGCGGTTCCTACAATGAGCAGTTCTTC | TRBJ2-1 | NA | NA | TRBV12-3/TRBV12-4
CASSFGIGQVGPQHF | TGTGCCAGCAGTTTTGGGATCGGGCAGGTAGGGCCCCAGCATTTT | TRBJ1-5 | NA | NA | TRBV28
CSARLGQLQETQYF | TGCAGTGCTAGACTTGGACAGCTTCAAGAGACCCAGTACTTC | TRBJ2-5 | NA | NA | TRBV20-1
CASSVASTGGYGYTF | TGTGCCAGCAGCGTAGCTTCGACAGGGGGCTATGGCTACACCTTC | TRBJ1-2 | NA | TRBD1 | TRBV9
CASSSGTSRYNEQFF | TGTGCCAGTAGTTCCGGGACTAGCAGATACAATGAGCAGTTCTTC | TRBJ2-1 | few | TRBD2 | TRBV19
CASSVAPWGESKYNEQFF | TGTGCCAGCAGCGTAGCCCCTTGGGGGGAGAGTAAATACAATGAGCAGTTCTTC | TRBJ2-1 | NA | NA | TRBV9
CASSAGQGANYEQYF | TGTGCCAGTAGCGCGGGACAGGGGGCGAACTACGAGCAGTACTTC | TRBJ2-7 | NA | TRBD1 | TRBV19
CASYGVPYNEQFF | TGTGCCAGCTATGGGGTCCCCTACAATGAGCAGTTCTTC | TRBJ2-1 | NA | NA | TRBV27
CASSPRAGGFSYNEQFF | TGTGCCAGCAGCCCCCGGGCGGGCGGGTTCTCCTACAATGAGCAGTTCTTC | TRBJ2-1 | NA | NA | TRBV9
CASSGTATYEQYF | TGTGCCAGCAGCGGGACAGCAACCTACGAGCAGTACTTC | TRBJ2-7 | NA | TRBD1 | TRBV7-9
CASSAAVYNEQFF | TGTGCCAGCAGCGCGGCCGTATACAATGAGCAGTTCTTC | TRBJ2-1 | NA | NA | TRBV9
CSANGRTDTQYF | TGCAGTGCTAATGGGCGCACAGATACGCAGTATTTT | TRBJ2-3 | NA | NA | TRBV20-1
CASSQDPGHAAYNEQFF | TGTGCCAGCAGCCAAGATCCCGGACACGCTGCCTACAATGAGCAGTTCTTC | TRBJ2-1 | NA | NA | TRBV14
CASSREGLNTEAFF | TGCGCCAGCAGCAGAGAGGGTTTGAACACTGAAGCTTTCTTT | TRBJ1-1 | NA | NA | TRBV4-1
CASSLAGTSGDYEQYF | TGTGCCAGCAGCTTAGCCGGGACTAGCGGGGATTACGAGCAGTACTTC | TRBJ2-7 | NA | TRBD2 | TRBV7-9
CASSTNSGPNTEAFF | TGTGCCAGTAGTACTAACTCGGGGCCGAACACTGAAGCTTTCTTT | TRBJ1-1 | NA | NA | TRBV19
CASSLPGRDTQYF | TGTGCCAGCAGTTTACCCGGGCGGGATACGCAGTATTTT | TRBJ2-3 | NA | NA | TRBV27
CASSLGTGPGFEAFF | TGTGCCAGCAGTTTAGGGACGGGCCCGGGATTTGAAGCTTTCTTT | TRBJ1-1 | NA | NA | TRBV28
CASSYEGEARTVYEQYF | TGTGCCAGCAGTTACGAGGGGGAGGCGAGAACGGTCTACGAGCAGTACTTC | TRBJ2-7 | NA | NA | TRBV6-5
CASSRQGTGMEDTEAFF | TGCGCCAGCAGCCGGCAGGGTACAGGGATGGAGGACACTGAAGCTTTCTTT | TRBJ1-1 | NA | NA | TRBV4-1
CASAPTWLGDNEQFF | TGTGCCAGCGCCCCGACGTGGTTGGGGGACAATGAGCAGTTCTTC | TRBJ2-1 | NA | NA | TRBV12-3/TRBV12-4